This T cell receptor beta chain was identified during a study of beta chain features in type 1 diabetes. The CDR3 covers 15 residues. CDR1 SGHRS and CDR2 YFSETQ come from the germline V gene. V was cut by 2 bases and J by 5 bases, with 16 bases left in between. Overall study results and limits: All four CD4+ subsets from Type 1 diabetes patients carried moderately but significantly shorter TCRB CDR3s.

This clone was observed a few times. What it binds is not known. Every sorted population was more than 95% pure. As every portion of the isolated RNA was reverse transcribed, the sequencing read expressed TCRB transcripts. This table comes from immunoSEQ multiplex PCR, and its TCRdb copy is limited to in-frame clones, with some not included. The data contain about 190,000 clones, roughly 8% of them singletons. This TCR came from a young man with type 1 diabetes. The chain recombines TRBV5-1 with TRBJ1-2; D is perhaps TRBD1 (5 bases). What was sequenced was central memory CD4+ T cells from blood. For the CDR3, the DNA is TGCGCCAGCAGCTTTGGGGCCACACCAGGGTATGGCTACACCTTC. Translated: CASSFGATPGYGYTF.